The present entry profiles one TCR beta chain with its context. Its antigen is unknown. Per-base quality was not reported, and no clone a single base away is much larger than it. Profiling of TCR beta VDJ combinations and CDR3 sequences used genomic DNA as the template. An Illumina HiSeq 2000 was the platform used for TCR repertoire sequencing. The authors' pipeline ran thus. TRBV/TRBJ rearrangement plots, CDR3 size and DJ length profiles, and Simpson's diversity index were used to assess repertoires. The most abundant DNA sequence in the deep sequencing data was defined as the immunodominant clone. CDR3 amino acid sequences were screened for sharing across subjects and compared with published repertoires and the VDJdb database. Using fastp at Q25 and MiXCR, TCRdb reprocessed the public reads and kept productive beta chains. Every CDR3 protein is listed once, alongside the most common genes and DNA of its rows. The V and J calls, along with clone size, are taken from TCRdb and not from the paper's own processing. This sample is represented by 100,000 to 150,000 distinct CDR3 sequences; about two fifths of them were singletons. The ten biggest clones cover 2.6% of the sample.

The data belong to a study of CD8+CD57+ T cells in acquired aplastic anemia (dated by TCRdb to the late 2010s). With regard to the full study: Extracted DNA from sorted CD4+ and CD8+ cells averaged around 3.3 ug, ranging from roughly 0.17 to 27.4 ug. A CD8+CD57+ expansion meant a frequency higher than the mean frequency seen in healthy subjects.

The patients picked for sequencing were ones in whom flow cytometry had shown an expansion of CD8+CD57+ cells. Every patient had a diagnosis of severe acquired aplastic anemia based on International Study of Aplastic Anemia and Agranulocytosis and Camitta criteria. No patient had received any therapy when blood was sampled. TCR repertoires of sorted CD4+ and CD8+ blood T cells from severe aplastic anemia patients and healthy subjects were deep-sequenced in the study. In the USA, patient enrollment took place under clinicaltrials.gov protocols 00001620, 01623167, 00001397, 00071045, 00081523 and 00961064. Ficoll-Paque density gradient centrifugation was used to isolate peripheral blood mononuclear cells. CD4+ and CD8+ T cells were sorted by FACS or magnetic beads before DNA extraction. CDR1 SGHNT and CDR2 YYREEE were looked up in the germline V gene (reference sequence). V is trimmed back by 3 bases and J by 8 bases, and the junction contains 12 bases that no gene match accounts for. The CDR3 contains 16 residues, cysteine and phenylalanine counted. Here the CDR3 DNA is all that survives: 48 bases in frame from base 1.

Results and caveats for the whole study, not just this receptor: No significant difference in CD8+ Simpson's diversity was found between patients and healthy controls (P=0.060). Although twenty-nine CD8+ CDR3 sequences were shared by patients and controls, these sequences appeared highly expressed in patients and within the immunodominant clones of patients.

Rearrangement joined TRBV5-4 to TRBJ2-4; the central 9 bases match TRBD2. The clonotype was recovered from a human donor with aplastic anemia. The sequenced material came from sorted CD4+, CD8+, or CD8+CD57+ T cells (not recorded which) from PBMCs. The CDR3 reads as follows: CASSSKSGGPWDIQYF. The sequenced DNA is TGTGCCAGCAGCTCCAAAAGCGGGGGGCCCTGGGACATTCAGTACTTC.